This T cell receptor beta chain was observed in a study of CD8 T cells in Susac syndrome. The CDR3 length is 12 residues. CDR1 is MGHDK and CDR2 is SYGVNS in the germline V gene. Deletions cut 1 base from V and 4 bases from J, with 5 bases between. Random-hexamer reverse transcription was applied to about 0.45 to 1 ug RNA. TCRdb analysed the immunoSEQ multiplex PCR reads with MiXCR anew, one entry per CDR3 protein. The profile covers tens of thousands of distinct CDR3 sequences, with roughly 94% appearing a single time and 0.46% taken by the ten largest. The chain is built from TRBV25-1 and TRBJ2-7; no firm D call. Material for sequencing was CD8+ T cells from PBMCs. This TCR derives from a human donor with Susac syndrome. DNA for the CDR3: TGTGCCAGCAGTGAATTCGGTTACGAGCAGTACTTC. Its protein product is CASSEFGYEQYF.